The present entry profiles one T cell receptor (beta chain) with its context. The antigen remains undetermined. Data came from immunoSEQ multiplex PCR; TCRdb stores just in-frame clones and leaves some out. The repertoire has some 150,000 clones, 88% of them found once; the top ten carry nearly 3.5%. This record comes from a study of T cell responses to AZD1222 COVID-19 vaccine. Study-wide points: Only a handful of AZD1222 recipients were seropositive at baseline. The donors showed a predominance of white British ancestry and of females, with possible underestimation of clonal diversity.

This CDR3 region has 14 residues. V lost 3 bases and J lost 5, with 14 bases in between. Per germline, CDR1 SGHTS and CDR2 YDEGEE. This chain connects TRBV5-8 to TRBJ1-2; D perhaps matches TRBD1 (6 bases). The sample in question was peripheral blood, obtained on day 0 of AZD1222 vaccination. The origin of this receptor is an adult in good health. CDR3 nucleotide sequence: TGTGCCAGCAGCTCCTCAGGGGTGTGGTATGGCTACACCTTC. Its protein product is CASSSSGVWYGYTF. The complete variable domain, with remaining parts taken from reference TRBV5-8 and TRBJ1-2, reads EAGVTQSPTHLIKTRGQQATLRCSPISGHTSVYWYQQALGLGLQFLLWYDEGEERNRGNFPPRFSGRQFPNYSSELNVNALELEDSALYLCASSSSGVWYGYTFGSGTRLTVV.